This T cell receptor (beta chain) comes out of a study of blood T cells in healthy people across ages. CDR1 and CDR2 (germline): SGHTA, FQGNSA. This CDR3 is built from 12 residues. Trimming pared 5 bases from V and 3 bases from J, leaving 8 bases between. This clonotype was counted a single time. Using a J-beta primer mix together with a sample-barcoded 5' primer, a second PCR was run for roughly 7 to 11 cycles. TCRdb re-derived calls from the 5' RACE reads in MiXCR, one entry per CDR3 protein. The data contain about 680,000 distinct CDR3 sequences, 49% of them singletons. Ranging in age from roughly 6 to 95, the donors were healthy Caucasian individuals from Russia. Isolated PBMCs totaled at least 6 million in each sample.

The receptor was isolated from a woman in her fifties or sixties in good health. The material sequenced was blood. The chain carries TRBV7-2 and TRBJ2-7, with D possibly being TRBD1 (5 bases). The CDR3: CASSPQDYEQYF. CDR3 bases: TGTGCCAGCAGCCCACAGGACTACGAGCAGTACTTC.